These 29 T cell receptor beta chains originate from one sample sequenced in a study of vaccination and CD4 T cells after COVID-19. These TCRs are of unknown antigen specificity. Treatment noted: 10-day PBMC culture with coronavirus spike peptide pools or control peptides (ViraFEST assay). Sequencing of DNA taken from cultured CD4+ T cells relied on the Oncomine TCR Beta short-read assay. Via MiXCR, TCRdb re-called the PCR reads, giving one row per CDR3 protein. Counted here are roughly 20,000 distinct CDR3 sequences, around 62% occurring once; the ten biggest clones make up 23%. Sequences were derived from CD4+ T cells from blood, cultured in vitro, sampled before SARS-CoV-2 vaccination. The receptors come from a human donor who received a COVID-19 vaccine.

V and J are TRBV27 and TRBJ2-1; 11 nucleotides align to TRBD2. The V and J ends lost 6 bases and 8 bases, in that order; junction bases with no gene match: 6. The germline V gene has CDR1 MNHEY and CDR2 SMNVEV (reference sequence). This CDR3 region has 14 residues. Here the CDR3 reads CASRVAGGFDEQFF. The CDR3 coding sequence is TGTGCCAGCAGGGTAGCGGGGGGGTTCGATGAGCAGTTCTTC.

This chain links TRBV20-1 with TRBJ1-2; 7 nucleotides align to TRBD1. The V gene end was trimmed by 2 bases and the J gene end by 7 bases; junction bases not matched to a gene: 4. CDR1 is DFQATT, CDR2 SNEGSKA, per germline (reference sequence). CDR3 size: 12 residues. The CDR3 nucleotides are TGCAGTGCTAGACCGCCAGGGGGTGGCTACACCTTC. Protein: CSARPPGGGYTF.

The rearrangement uses TRBV12-3 or TRBV12-4 and TRBJ2-3; 14 nucleotides line up with TRBD2. V lost 4 bases to trimming and J lost 2 bases; unmatched junction nucleotides: 2. The CDR3 is 16 amino acids. CDR3 protein: CASSSGLAGVTDTQYF. DNA of the CDR3: TGTGCCAGCAGTTCGGGACTAGCGGGGGTCACAGATACGCAGTATTTT.

The V gene is TRBV20-1, the J gene TRBJ1-6; TRBD1 is a possible D gene (6 bases). V shed 6 bases and J shed 7 bases, with 10 bases lying between them. The CDR3 sequence is 12 residues long. The germline V gene has CDR1 DFQATT and CDR2 SNEGSKA (reference sequence). This chain's CDR3 is CSASDRNSPLHF. The CDR3 DNA is TGCAGTGCCTCCGACAGGAATTCACCCCTCCACTTT.

A few counts support this clonotype. The chain employs TRBV20-1 and TRBJ2-3, with D perhaps matching TRBD2 (7 bases). The CDR3 contains 17 residues. The V end lost 3 bases, the J end lost 2 bases, and 21 bases lay between the germline ends. The germline V gene encodes CDR1 DFQATT and CDR2 SNEGSKA (reference sequence). DNA for the CDR3: TGCAGTGCTAGTCCGGGGGGCCCCCTACAAAACACAGATACGCAGTATTTT. Amino acids: CSASPGGPLQNTDTQYF.

This sequence joins TRBV2 and TRBJ1-6; weak D call: TRBD1 (6 bases). The V end was cut by 4 bases, the J end by 9 bases, with 16 bases between. Germline-derived CDR1 and CDR2 are SNHLY and FYNNEI. The CDR3 runs 15 residues. CDR3 loop: CASSATQGTLSPLHF. CDR3 DNA sequence: TGTGCCAGCAGTGCCACACAGGGTACTCTTTCACCCCTCCACTTT.

The J gene is TRBJ2-1, the V gene TRBV7-6; 14 bases fit TRBD2. Trimming removed 5 bases from V and 8 bases from J; junction bases left unmatched: 5. The CDR3 is 15 amino acids. The germline CDR1 and CDR2 sequences are SGHVS and FNYEAQ. CDR3 protein: CASSPTSGGAYEQFF. The CDR3 nucleotides read TGTGCCAGCAGCCCGACTAGCGGGGGGGCTTATGAGCAGTTCTTC. Full variable domain (rest looked up from reference TRBV7-6 and TRBJ2-1): GAGVSQSPRYKVTKRGQDVALRCDPISGHVSLYWYRQALGQGPEFLTYFNYEAQQDKSGLPNDRFSAERPEGSISTLTIQRTEQRDSAMYRCASSPTSGGAYEQFFGPGTRLTVL.

The genes are TRBV19 and TRBJ1-1; D is ambiguous. Germline CDR1 LNHDA, CDR2 SQIVND (reference sequence). Trimming shortened V by 5 bases and J by 1 base, and 8 bases separated the two germline ends. The CDR3 sequence is 13 residues long. The CDR3 region is CASSPTENTEAFF. CDR3 sequence (DNA): TGTGCCAGTAGTCCCACAGAGAACACTGAAGCTTTCTTT.

The genes are TRBV9 and TRBJ2-3, with 7 bases fitting TRBD1. Germline assignment: CDR1 SGDLS and CDR2 YYNGEE. The V gene end was trimmed by 1 base and the J gene end by 3 bases; junction bases not matched to a gene: 14. This CDR3 comprises 18 residues. The CDR3 spells CASSVRPQQGFRTDTQYF. The CDR3 region has the DNA TGTGCCAGCAGCGTAAGGCCTCAACAGGGGTTTCGGACAGATACGCAGTATTTT.

The chain uses TRBV5-1 and TRBJ2-7, with 7 bases fitting TRBD2. The V and J ends lost 4 bases and 0 bases, in that order; junction bases with no gene match: 7. The germline V gene has CDR1 SGHRS and CDR2 YFSETQ. This CDR3 has 15 residues. CDR3 loop: CASSPLRTSSYEQYF. In DNA, the CDR3 is TGCGCCAGCAGCCCCCTTAGGACTAGCTCCTACGAGCAGTACTTC. Full variable domain (remainder filled in from reference TRBV5-1 and TRBJ2-7): KAGVTQTPRYLIKTRGQQVTLSCSPISGHRSVSWYQQTPGQGLQFLFEYFSETQRNKGNFPGRFSGRQFSNSRSEMNVSTLELGDSALYLCASSPLRTSSYEQYFGPGTRLTVT.

This clonotype turned up a few times. The rearrangement joins TRBV24-1 to TRBJ1-2; D not certain. Germline assignment: CDR1 KGHDR and CDR2 SFDVKD. Trimming removed 3 bases at V and 1 base at J, with 8 bases between. The CDR3 has 14 amino acids. CDR3 nucleotide sequence: TGTGCCACCAGTGATGCCCCTGATAACTATGGCTACACCTTC. Amino acid sequence: CATSDAPDNYGYTF.

This clonotype was detected a few times. The rearrangement joins TRBV4-1 to TRBJ2-3; D is perhaps TRBD2 (7 bases). Between the trimmed V and J ends, which lost 4 bases and 7 bases, there was a span of 24 bases. In germline, CDR1 is MGHRA, CDR2 YSYEKL. The CDR3 consists of 17 residues. The DNA of the CDR3 is TGCGCCAGCAGCCCTGTCTTGGGGGGGGCCGACCTTAATACGCAGTATTTT. Translating gives CASSPVLGGADLNTQYF.

The chain carries TRBV2 and TRBJ1-2; D might be TRBD1 (5 bases). V shed 7 bases and J shed 5 bases, with 17 bases lying between them. The CDR3 runs to 14 residues. The germline gives CDR1 SNHLY, CDR2 FYNNEI. The CDR3 DNA sequence: TGTGCCAGCAACGTTCAGGGTGGTGGGTATGGCTACACCTTC. Encoded protein: CASNVQGGGYGYTF.

This clonotype was found a few times. CDR3 loop: CSASGTRSPLHF. The CDR3 DNA reads TGCAGTGCTTCCGGGACACGGTCACCCCTCCACTTT. The J gene is TRBJ1-6, the V gene TRBV20-1, with D possibly matching TRBD1 (6 bases). V was shortened by 5 bases and J by 10 bases, with 12 bases between the two germline ends. The CDR3 is 12 amino acids. Germline V gene sequence: CDR1 DFQATT, CDR2 SNEGSKA (reference sequence).

The V and J genes are TRBV5-1 and TRBJ2-7; no firm D call. This CDR3 has 13 residues. V was pared by 0 bases and J by 4 bases, with 8 bases between. Germline values: CDR1 SGHRS, CDR2 YFSETQ. CDR3 amino acids: CASSLGALYEQYF. The CDR3 bases are TGCGCCAGCAGCTTGGGTGCGCTTTACGAGCAGTACTTC. Looking up the rest from reference TRBV5-1 and TRBJ2-7 gives the full variable domain: KAGVTQTPRYLIKTRGQQVTLSCSPISGHRSVSWYQQTPGQGLQFLFEYFSETQRNKGNFPGRFSGRQFSNSRSEMNVSTLELGDSALYLCASSLGALYEQYFGPGTRLTVT.

The J gene is TRBJ1-2, the V gene TRBV7-2; tentative D call: TRBD1 (6 bases). Germline CDR1 and CDR2: SGHTA and FQGNSA. The germline V and J ends were trimmed by 0 bases and 6 bases, with 14 bases remaining between them. CDR3 length: 15 amino acids. The CDR3 sequence: CASSLALAGGHGYTF. For the CDR3, the DNA is TGTGCCAGCAGCTTAGCGTTGGCGGGGGGGCATGGCTACACCTTC.

This clonotype appeared once. The chain links TRBV21-1 to TRBJ1-5; the tabulated D call, TRBD1, remains unverified against the DNA. TRBV21-1 is recorded as a pseudogene. The CDR3 has 16 amino acids. The CDR3 DNA sequence: TGTGCCAGCAGCAAAGGTCGGCGGGACAGACGGCAGCCCCAGCATTTT. Residues: CASSKGRRDRRQPQHF.

For this clonotype: The CDR3 ends on some other residue instead of the conserved phenylalanine or tryptophan, so this is likely a read error. The chain combines TRBV24-1 with TRBJ2-5; 10 bases line up with TRBD2. From germline, CDR1 is KGHDR and CDR2 SFDVKD. V gave up 4 bases and J gave up 5 bases; unmatched junction bases: 6. CDR3 length equals 15 residues. The CDR3 DNA reads as TGTGCCACCAGTGACCCAGCGGGGGGGCTGGAGACCCAGTACTTA. Amino acids: CATSDPAGGLETQYL.

By sample share, this clonotype is large. The V and J genes are TRBV6-1 and TRBJ1-1, with a possible D match to TRBD1 (6 bases). Germline-derived CDR1 and CDR2 are MNHNS and SASEGT. There are 13 residues in the CDR3. V lost 7 bases and J lost 1, with 10 bases in between. For the CDR3, the DNA is TGTGCCAGCACGAGGGGGGGGAACACTGAAGCTTTCTTT. It yields the protein CASTRGGNTEAFF.

For the CDR3, the DNA is TGTGCCAGCAGTACAGGGGTCGGTACCAATCAGCCCCAGCATTTT. Amino acid sequence: CASSTGVGTNQPQHF. The chain carries TRBV4-2 and TRBJ1-5; 7 bases align to TRBD1. The trim removed 6 bases at V and 3 bases at J, leaving 8 bases unmatched. The length of the CDR3 is 15 residues. The germline CDR1 and CDR2 sequences are LGHNA and YNFKEQ.

This sequence joins TRBV25-1 and TRBJ2-7; 14 positions agree with TRBD2. Per germline, CDR1 MGHDK and CDR2 SYGVNS. The CDR3 covers 19 residues. Trimming took 3 bases from V and 2 from J; bases not matched to a gene: 12. The CDR3: CASSEPTGTSGGPPYEQYF. The CDR3 coding sequence is TGTGCCAGCAGTGAGCCCACCGGGACTAGCGGGGGCCCCCCCTACGAGCAGTACTTC.

The chain has TRBV6-1 and TRBJ2-3; no firm D call. Germline CDR1 MNHNS, CDR2 SASEGT. The CDR3 is 13 residues long. V dropped 0 bases and J dropped 7 bases, with 8 bases sitting between them. The CDR3 DNA sequence: TGTGCCAGCAGTGAAGCCGGTCTACATACGCAGTATTTT. Amino acids: CASSEAGLHTQYF.

This clonotype was recorded a few times. This chain uses TRBV19 with TRBJ1-6; D might be TRBD1 (6 bases). The CDR3 is made up of 15 amino acids. Trimming took off 4 bases at V and 7 bases at J, with 14 bases between the two ends. The germline V gene encodes CDR1 LNHDA and CDR2 SQIVND (reference sequence). CDR3 sequence reads: CASSSDRSGNSPLHF. CDR3 in DNA: TGTGCCAGTAGTAGCGACAGGTCTGGCAATTCACCCCTCCACTTT.

V is TRBV19 and J is TRBJ2-2; 10 positions agree with TRBD2. Germline V lookup: CDR1 LNHDA, CDR2 SQIVND (reference sequence). The V segment lost 7 bases and the J segment 4 bases; nucleotides outside the gene matches: 9. This CDR3 region has 16 residues. The CDR3 sequence: CASIERGGSVTGELFF. The CDR3 DNA is TGTGCCAGTATAGAGCGGGGGGGCTCAGTCACCGGGGAGCTGTTTTTT.

The CDR3, as DNA: TGTGCCAGCAGCTTGGACAGGGCGAATGAAGCTTTCTTT. Amino acid sequence: CASSLDRANEAFF. The chain recombines TRBV5-4 with TRBJ1-1, with D possibly matching TRBD1 (6 bases). The V and J ends lost 0 bases and 7 bases respectively, with 10 bases between them. This CDR3 has 13 residues. Germline V gives CDR1 SGHNT, CDR2 YYREEE (reference sequence).

This chain links TRBV19 with TRBJ2-7; 10 nucleotides line up with TRBD1. Trimming cost V 6 bases and J 7 bases; bases outside gene matches: 9. The length of the CDR3 is 14 residues. CDR1 is LNHDA, CDR2 SQIVND, per germline (reference sequence). The CDR3 reads CASSHRQGAREQYF. DNA of the CDR3: TGTGCCAGTAGCCATAGACAGGGGGCACGGGAGCAGTACTTC.

The V gene is TRBV30, the J gene TRBJ1-5, with D perhaps TRBD1 (5 bases). Germline lookup yields CDR1 GTSNPN and CDR2 SVGIG (reference sequence). V was trimmed by 1 base and J by 3 bases, leaving 7 bases between them. The length of the CDR3 is 13 residues. The CDR3 spells CAWSGQYNQPQHF. The CDR3 DNA reads as TGTGCCTGGAGTGGACAGTACAATCAGCCCCAGCATTTT.

This clonotype was found a few times. This chain's CDR3 is CASSDSVGGSGYTF. The CDR3 coding sequence is TGTGCCAGCAGTGACTCGGTAGGGGGCTCTGGCTACACCTTC. V gene TRBV6-4 combines with J gene TRBJ1-2; 7 nucleotides line up with TRBD1. The CDR3 sequence is 14 residues long. CDR1 MRHNA and CDR2 SNTAGT come from the germline V gene. The V and J ends lost 0 bases and 7 bases, in that order; junction bases with no gene match: 5.

The chain employs TRBV6-2 or TRBV6-3 and TRBJ2-5; D call uncertain. V was shortened by 7 bases and J by 2 bases, with 14 bases between the two germline ends. Germline V gene sequence: CDR1 MNHEY, CDR2 SVGEGT. The CDR3 totals 14 residues. The CDR3 coding sequence is TGTGCCAGCATAGACCGAGACTCTCAAGAGACCCAGTACTTC. This encodes CASIDRDSQETQYF.